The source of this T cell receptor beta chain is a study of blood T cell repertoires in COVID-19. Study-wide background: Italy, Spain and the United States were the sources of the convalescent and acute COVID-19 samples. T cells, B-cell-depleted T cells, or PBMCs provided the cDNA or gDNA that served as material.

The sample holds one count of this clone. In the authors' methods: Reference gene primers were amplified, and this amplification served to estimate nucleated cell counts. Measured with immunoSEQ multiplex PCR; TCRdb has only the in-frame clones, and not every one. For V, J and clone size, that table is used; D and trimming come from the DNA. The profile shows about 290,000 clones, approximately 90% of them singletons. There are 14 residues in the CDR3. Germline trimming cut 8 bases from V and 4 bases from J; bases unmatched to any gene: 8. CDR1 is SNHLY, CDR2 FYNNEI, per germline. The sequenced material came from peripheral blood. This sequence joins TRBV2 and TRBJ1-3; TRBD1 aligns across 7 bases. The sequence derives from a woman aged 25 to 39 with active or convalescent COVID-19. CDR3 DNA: TGTGCCAGCGTACAACAGGGGATCGGAAACACCATATATTTT. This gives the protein CASVQQGIGNTIYF.